The 18 T cell receptor beta chains reported below all come from one sample, sequenced in a study of T and B cells in COVID-19 patients. Blood genomic DNA input for TRB amplification was roughly 220-500 ng. BIOMED2 TRB-A/B primer pools were used in multiplex TRB PCR. In TCRdb, the multiplex PCR reads were re-called with MiXCR into one record per CDR3 protein. The table lists some 7,800 distinct CDR3 sequences, roughly 26% of them singletons, with 6.4% in the top ten. Sequencing was done on a sample of blood. These receptors all stem from a human donor who had recovered from COVID-19.

In its sample, this clonotype ranks as medium-sized. The chain is built from TRBV7-6 and TRBJ2-2; D is perhaps TRBD1 (7 bases). CDR3 size: 16 residues. V lost 1 base to trimming and J lost 5 bases, with 14 bases between them. From germline, CDR1 is SGHVS and CDR2 FNYEAQ. The CDR3 DNA reads TGTGCCAGCAGCTTAGTCGGGGGCAGGGGGACCGGGGAGCTGTTTTTT. This encodes CASSLVGGRGTGELFF.

The count of this clonotype is one. The rearrangement joins TRBV6-2 or TRBV6-3 to TRBJ2-3, with D maybe TRBD2 (7 bases). Trimming removed 5 bases at V and 0 bases at J, with 21 bases between. Germline-derived CDR1 and CDR2 are MNHEY and SVGEGT. CDR3 length: 18 amino acids. The CDR3 DNA follows: TGTGCCAGCAGTCCCTCCTGGGGGGCGGGGGATAGCACAGATACGCAGTATTTT. As protein: CASSPSWGAGDSTDTQYF.

This clonotype is medium-sized. The chain is built from TRBV12-3 or TRBV12-4 and TRBJ2-7; D is ambiguous. Trimming left V 3 bases short and J 2 bases short, with 8 bases between. The CDR3 totals 13 residues. CDR3 nucleotide sequence: TGTGCCAGCAGTTTTGGCCATACCTACGAGCAGTACTTC. As protein: CASSFGHTYEQYF.

V and J are TRBV24-1 and TRBJ2-3; D not certain. The V end was cut by 0 bases, the J end by 0 bases, with 9 bases between. The CDR3 extends over 16 amino acids. Germline CDR1 reads KGHDR; CDR2 reads SFDVKD. The CDR3 bases are TGTGCCACCAGTGATTTGATGGGGATTAGCACAGATACGCAGTATTTT. This gives the protein CATSDLMGISTDTQYF.

This clonotype rates as medium-sized (0.01 to 0.1%). This chain links TRBV29-1 with TRBJ2-7; 15 bases fit TRBD2. V dropped 6 bases and J dropped 5; count of bases not matched to a gene: 14. The CDR3 length is 17 residues. Germline values: CDR1 SQVTM, CDR2 ANQGSEA. The CDR3 loop reads CSVTGTSGRTDSNEQYF. The CDR3 bases are TGCAGCGTCACCGGGACTAGCGGGAGGACAGACTCTAACGAGCAGTACTTC.

The chain has TRBV19 and TRBJ1-2, with D possibly matching TRBD1 (6 bases). Germline assignment: CDR1 LNHDA and CDR2 SQIVND (reference sequence). V was shortened by 5 bases and J by 5 bases, with 18 bases between the two germline ends. There are 15 residues in the CDR3. CDR3 in DNA: TGTGCCAGTAGTCCGCCGGGGGCAGGGTTTTATGGCTACACCTTC. Residues: CASSPPGAGFYGYTF.

V gene TRBV29-1 combines with J gene TRBJ2-1; 10 bases match TRBD2. This CDR3 comprises 15 residues. The ends lost 3 bases at V and 6 bases at J; junction bases unmatched: 8. Germline CDR1 and CDR2: SQVTM and ANQGSEA. CDR3 loop: CSVDHSGRARNEQFF. In nucleotides, the CDR3 is TGCAGCGTTGACCACAGCGGGAGGGCCCGCAATGAGCAGTTCTTC.

The chain is built from TRBV3-2 and TRBJ1-4; the D segment call TRBD1 is taken from the table without a DNA check. TRBV3-2 is a listed pseudogene. The CDR3 loop spans 14 amino acids. The CDR3 protein is CASSPLITQGKLFF. The CDR3 DNA sequence: TGTGCCAGCAGCCCGCTAATAACACAGGGGAAACTGTTTTTT.

This clonotype is termed medium-sized. This chain uses TRBV19 with TRBJ1-5; D is undetermined. This CDR3 has 13 amino acids. Looked up from germline, CDR1 is LNHDA and CDR2 is SQIVND (reference sequence). The V end was cut by 3 bases, the J end by 7 bases, with 10 bases between. The CDR3 spells CASSIENMQPQHF. CDR3 DNA sequence: TGTGCCAGTAGTATTGAAAACATGCAGCCCCAGCATTTT. The full variable domain, completed using reference TRBV19 and TRBJ1-5, is DGGITQSPKYLFRKEGQNVTLSCEQNLNHDAMYWYRQDPGQGLRLIYYSQIVNDFQKGDIAEGYSVSREKKESFPLTVTSAQKNPTAFYLCASSIENMQPQHFGDGTRLSIL.

This clonotype is classed as medium-sized (0.01 to 0.1%). The rearrangement joins TRBV7-6 to TRBJ2-2; 10 nucleotides match TRBD1. The CDR3 has 14 amino acids. The J segment lost 5 bases and the V segment lost 5 bases, leaving 2 bases of the junction unmatched. Germline V gene data show CDR1 as SGHVS and CDR2 as FNYEAQ. In DNA, the CDR3 is TGTGCCAGCAGCGGGACAGGGGTGACCGGGGAGCTGTTTTTT. This codes for CASSGTGVTGELFF.

This clonotype is classed as medium-sized (0.01 to 0.1%). The rearrangement joins TRBV18 to TRBJ2-1, with 10 nucleotides matching TRBD1. With 2 bases clipped from V and 8 bases from J, the junction kept 6 bases outside the gene matches. This CDR3 spans 15 amino acids. The V gene's germline CDR1 is KGHSH and CDR2 LQKENI. CDR3 nucleotide sequence: TGTGCCAGCTCACCAAGACAGGGGGCAGGTTATGAGCAGTTCTTC. This encodes CASSPRQGAGYEQFF.

This clonotype was seen at least ten times. The genes are TRBV6-1 and TRBJ2-7, with TRBD2 matching over 11 bases. Per germline, CDR1 MNHNS and CDR2 SASEGT. This CDR3 comprises 19 residues. Losses at the gene ends were 0 bases for V and 1 base for J; bases not matched to a gene: 11. CDR3 in amino acids: CASSEALNLRLAGSYEQYF. CDR3 coding DNA: TGTGCCAGCAGTGAAGCGTTGAATCTAAGACTAGCGGGATCCTACGAGCAGTACTTC.

This clonotype showed up many times. The genes are TRBV6-1 and TRBJ1-6, with D tentatively TRBD1 (6 bases). This CDR3 spans 15 amino acids. Germline V lookup: CDR1 MNHNS, CDR2 SASEGT. Trimming removed 3 bases from V and 7 bases from J, with 13 bases in between. Written as DNA, the CDR3 is TGTGCCAGCAGTGACCGTGTCGGGGGCAATTCACCCCTCCACTTT. This sequence encodes CASSDRVGGNSPLHF.

Relative to its sample, this clonotype is medium-sized. The chain uses TRBV19 and TRBJ2-1; perhaps TRBD1 as D (6 bases). Trimming removed 8 bases at V and 4 bases at J, with 18 bases between. CDR3 size: 15 residues. The germline V gene has CDR1 LNHDA and CDR2 SQIVND (reference sequence). CDR3 nucleotide sequence: TGTGCCAGTCGTTACAGGGCGAACCTTTACAATGAGCAGTTCTTC. Its protein product is CASRYRANLYNEQFF. The variable domain in full, completed from reference TRBV19 and TRBJ2-1, reads DGGITQSPKYLFRKEGQNVTLSCEQNLNHDAMYWYRQDPGQGLRLIYYSQIVNDFQKGDIAEGYSVSREKKESFPLTVTSAQKNPTAFYLCASRYRANLYNEQFFGPGTRLTVL.

This clonotype was detected many times. The chain links TRBV13 to TRBJ2-7; D not resolved. Trimming took 1 base from V and 7 from J, leaving 5 bases between them. This CDR3 is built from 11 residues. The germline V gene encodes CDR1 PRHDT and CDR2 FYEKMQ (reference sequence). The CDR3 coding sequence is TGTGCCAGCAGCTTAGAAAGGGAGCAGTACTTC. Translation: CASSLEREQYF.

This chain joins TRBV11-2 and TRBJ1-4, with D possibly TRBD1 on 5 matching bases. V lost 1 base to trimming and J lost 8 bases, with 14 bases between them. The germline gives CDR1 SGHAT, CDR2 FQNNGV. The CDR3 spans 15 residues. This CDR3 is CASSLGPQGREKLFF. The DNA for the CDR3 is TGTGCCAGCAGCTTAGGACCCCAGGGACGGGAAAAACTGTTTTTT. Filled out from reference TRBV11-2 and TRBJ1-4, the complete variable domain reads EAGVAQSPRYKIIEKRQSVAFWCNPISGHATLYWYQQILGQGPKLLIQFQNNGVVDDSQLPKDRFSAERLKGVDSTLKIQPAKLEDSAVYLCASSLGPQGREKLFFGSGTQLSVL.

This clonotype is medium-sized by share. This chain uses TRBV19 with TRBJ2-7, with D perhaps assigned TRBD1 or TRBD2 (5 bases each). This CDR3 is built from 13 residues. Between the trimmed V and J ends, which lost 9 bases and 6 bases, there was a span of 18 bases. CDR1 and CDR2 from the germline V gene are LNHDA and SQIVND (reference sequence). The DNA for the CDR3 is TGTGCCAGGGGTGGGGGACGGACTTTCGAGCAGTACTTC. Translating it yields CARGGGRTFEQYF. The whole variable domain, remainder taken from reference TRBV19 and TRBJ2-7, is DGGITQSPKYLFRKEGQNVTLSCEQNLNHDAMYWYRQDPGQGLRLIYYSQIVNDFQKGDIAEGYSVSREKKESFPLTVTSAQKNPTAFYLCARGGGRTFEQYFGPGTRLTVT.

This clonotype is classed as medium-sized. The chain is built from TRBV5-5 and TRBJ2-2; possible D gene TRBD2, 7 bases. The CDR3 length is 14 residues. V was pared by 5 bases and J by 0 bases, with 8 bases between. Germline V gene data show CDR1 as SGHKS and CDR2 as YYEKEE (reference sequence). In nucleotides, the CDR3 is TGTGCCAGCAGGCGGGGGCCGAACACCGGGGAGCTGTTTTTT. It translates to CASRRGPNTGELFF.